The sequence of this TCR beta chain was determined in a study of identical twins. For this clonotype: Its antigen is currently unknown.

Study-wide results and limits: With beta out-of-frame sequences, excess sharing by twins was weaker.

Each CDR3 protein gets one entry after TCRdb re-called the 5' RACE reads with MiXCR. The sample carries approximately 590,000 distinct CDR3 sequences, more than 9% recorded once. V gave up 0 bases and J gave up 0 bases, with 13 bases separating them. Germline CDR1 and CDR2: SGHRS and YFSETQ. The CDR3 length is 17 residues. These data are also associated with another study on yellow fever vaccine responses in identical twins.

The chain uses TRBV5-1 and TRBJ1-3, with D perhaps matching TRBD1 (5 bases). This TCR came from a young woman in good health. Sequencing input: PBMCs. Written as DNA, the CDR3 is TGCGCCAGCAGCTTGGTCCCCCAGGACATCTCTGGAAACACCATATATTTT. Protein: CASSLVPQDISGNTIYF.